The 5 T cell receptor beta chains listed next were all sequenced from one sample in a study of T cell responses to AZD1222 COVID-19 vaccine (dated by TCRdb to the early 2020s). The sample's time point label, in plain terms: baseline before first vaccination. The library was prepared using the immunoSEQ multiplex PCR assay. Held by TCRdb, this immuneACCESS table contains in-frame sequences only and omits some clones. Under half of the omission traces to an unresolved V gene where checked; the cause of the rest is unknown. This sample comprises some 31,000 clones, over 90% of them detected only once. The top ten constitute over 8% of the sample. Sequencing was performed on peripheral blood, taken on day 0 of AZD1222 vaccination. The receptor source for this set is an adult in good health.

The rearrangement links TRBV5-4 to TRBJ2-7; D is unclear. V was clipped by 0 bases and J by 0 bases, with 10 bases between them. This CDR3 spans 15 amino acids. From germline, CDR1 is SGHNT and CDR2 YYREEE (reference sequence). The CDR3 DNA sequence: TGTGCCAGCAGCTTGGACGGCAGCGCCTCCTACGAGCAGTACTTC. Protein: CASSLDGSASYEQYF.

The chain has TRBV28 and TRBJ1-5, with D maybe TRBD1 (5 bases). The CDR3 is 16 residues long. V lost 0 bases, J lost 3 bases, and 12 bases lay in between. CDR1 MDHEN and CDR2 SYDVKM come from the germline V gene. The CDR3 sequence: CASSLWGGKVNQPQHF. The CDR3 region has the DNA TGTGCCAGCAGTTTATGGGGGGGTAAGGTCAATCAGCCCCAGCATTTT.

The chain joins TRBV5-5 to TRBJ1-1; D gene uncertain. The CDR3 has 14 residues. CDR1 and CDR2 from the germline V gene are SGHKS and YYEKEE (reference sequence). V was pared by 4 bases and J by 4 bases, with 14 bases between. In DNA, the CDR3 is TGTGCCAGCAGCGATTCCGGGCTCGGCACTGAAGCTTTCTTT. Translation: CASSDSGLGTEAFF. Using reference TRBV5-5 and TRBJ1-1 for the parts outside the CDR3, the full variable domain is DAGVTQSPTHLIKTRGQQVTLRCSPISGHKSVSWYQQVLGQGPQFIFQYYEKEERGRGNFPDRFSARQFPNYSSELNVNALLLGDSALYLCASSDSGLGTEAFFGQGTRLTVV.

The chain carries TRBV5-1 and TRBJ2-2; D is undetermined. The germline V gene encodes CDR1 SGHRS and CDR2 YFSETQ. CDR3 length: 14 amino acids. V was shortened by 0 bases and J by 5 bases, with 8 bases between the two germline ends. In DNA, the CDR3 is TGCGCCAGCAGCTTGGTGGCTTTTACCGGGGAGCTGTTTTTT. Protein sequence: CASSLVAFTGELFF.

The rearrangement joins TRBV27 to TRBJ1-2; D perhaps matches TRBD1 (5 bases). The CDR3 has 13 residues. Trimming left V 8 bases short and J 2 bases short, with 12 bases between. The germline CDR1 and CDR2 sequences are MNHEY and SMNVEV (reference sequence). DNA for the CDR3: TGTGCCAGCGGGGGGGGGACCAACTATGGCTACACCTTC. Encoded protein: CASGGGTNYGYTF.